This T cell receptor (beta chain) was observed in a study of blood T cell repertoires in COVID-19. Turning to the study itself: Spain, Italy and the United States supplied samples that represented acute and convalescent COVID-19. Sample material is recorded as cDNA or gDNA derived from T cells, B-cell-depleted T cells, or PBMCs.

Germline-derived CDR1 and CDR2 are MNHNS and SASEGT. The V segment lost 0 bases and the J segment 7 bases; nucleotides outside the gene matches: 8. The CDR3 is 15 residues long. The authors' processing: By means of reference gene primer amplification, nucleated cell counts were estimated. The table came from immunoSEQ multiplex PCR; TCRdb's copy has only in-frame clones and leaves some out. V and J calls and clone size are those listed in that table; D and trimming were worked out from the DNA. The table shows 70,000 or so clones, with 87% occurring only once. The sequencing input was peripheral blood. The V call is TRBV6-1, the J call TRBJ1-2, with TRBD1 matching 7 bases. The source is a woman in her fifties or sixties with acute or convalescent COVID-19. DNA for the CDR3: TGTGCCAGCAGTGAAGCCCCCCAGGGGGGACTTGGCTACACCTTC. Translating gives CASSEAPQGGLGYTF.